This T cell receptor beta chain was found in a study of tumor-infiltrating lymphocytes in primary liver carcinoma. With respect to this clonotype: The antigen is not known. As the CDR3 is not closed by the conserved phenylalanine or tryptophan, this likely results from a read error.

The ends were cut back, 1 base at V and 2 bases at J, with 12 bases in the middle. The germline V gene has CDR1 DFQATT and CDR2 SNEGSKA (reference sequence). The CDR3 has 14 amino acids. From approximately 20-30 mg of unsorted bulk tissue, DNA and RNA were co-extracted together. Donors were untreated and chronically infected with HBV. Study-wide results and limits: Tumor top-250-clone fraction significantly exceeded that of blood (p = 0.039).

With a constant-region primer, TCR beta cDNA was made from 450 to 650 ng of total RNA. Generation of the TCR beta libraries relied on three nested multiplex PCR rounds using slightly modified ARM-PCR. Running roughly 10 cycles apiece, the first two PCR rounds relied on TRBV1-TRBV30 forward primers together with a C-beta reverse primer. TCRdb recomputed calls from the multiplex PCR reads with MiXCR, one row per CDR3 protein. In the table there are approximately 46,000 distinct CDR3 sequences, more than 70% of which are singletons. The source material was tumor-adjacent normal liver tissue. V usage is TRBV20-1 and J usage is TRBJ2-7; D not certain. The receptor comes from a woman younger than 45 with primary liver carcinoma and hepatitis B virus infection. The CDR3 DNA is TGCAGTGCTAGAGGAGAAAGGGTGGCCTACGAGCAGTACTTA. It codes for CSARGERVAYEQYL.